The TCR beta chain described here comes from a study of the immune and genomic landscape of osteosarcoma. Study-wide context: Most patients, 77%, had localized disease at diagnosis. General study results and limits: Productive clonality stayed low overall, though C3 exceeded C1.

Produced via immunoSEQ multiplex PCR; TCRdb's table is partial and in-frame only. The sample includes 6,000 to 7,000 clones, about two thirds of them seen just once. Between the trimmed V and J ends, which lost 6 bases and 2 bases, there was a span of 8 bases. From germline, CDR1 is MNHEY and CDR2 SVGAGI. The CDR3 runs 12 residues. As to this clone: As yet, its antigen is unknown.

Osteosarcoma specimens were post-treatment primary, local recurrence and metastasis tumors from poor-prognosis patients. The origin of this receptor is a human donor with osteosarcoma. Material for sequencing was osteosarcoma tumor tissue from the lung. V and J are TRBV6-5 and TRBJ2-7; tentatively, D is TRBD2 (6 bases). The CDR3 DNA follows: TGTGCCAGCAGCCTAGCGACCTACGAGCAGTACTTC. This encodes CASSLATYEQYF.